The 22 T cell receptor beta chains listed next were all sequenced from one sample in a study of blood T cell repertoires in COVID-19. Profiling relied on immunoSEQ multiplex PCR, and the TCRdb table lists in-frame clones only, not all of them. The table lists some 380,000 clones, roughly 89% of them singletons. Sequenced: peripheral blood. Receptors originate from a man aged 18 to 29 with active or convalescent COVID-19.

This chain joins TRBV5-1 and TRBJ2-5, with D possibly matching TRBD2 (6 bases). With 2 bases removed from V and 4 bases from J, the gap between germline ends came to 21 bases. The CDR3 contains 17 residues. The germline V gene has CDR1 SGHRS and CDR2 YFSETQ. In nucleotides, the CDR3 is TGCGCCAGCAGCTTTGGGGCGGGAACGGCTGATAGAGAGACCCAGTACTTC. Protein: CASSFGAGTADRETQYF.

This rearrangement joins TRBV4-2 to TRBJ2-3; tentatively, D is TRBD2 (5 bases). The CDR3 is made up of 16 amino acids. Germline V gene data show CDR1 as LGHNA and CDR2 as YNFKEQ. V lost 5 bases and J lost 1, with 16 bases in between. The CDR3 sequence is CASSYKSNGGTDTQYF. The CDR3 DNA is TGTGCCAGCAGCTACAAATCCAACGGGGGCACAGATACGCAGTATTTT.

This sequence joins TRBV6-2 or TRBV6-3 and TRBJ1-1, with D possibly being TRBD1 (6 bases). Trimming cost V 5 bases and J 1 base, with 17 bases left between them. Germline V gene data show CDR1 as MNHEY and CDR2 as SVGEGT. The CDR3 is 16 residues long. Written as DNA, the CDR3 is TGTGCCAGCAGTGCACACGCGACAGGAAAGAACACTGAAGCTTTCTTT. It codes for CASSAHATGKNTEAFF.

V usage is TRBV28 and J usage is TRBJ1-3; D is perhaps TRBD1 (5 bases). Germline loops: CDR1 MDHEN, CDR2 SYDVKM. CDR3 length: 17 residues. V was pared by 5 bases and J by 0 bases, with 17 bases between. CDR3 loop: CASSPSSGQSSGNTIYF. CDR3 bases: TGTGCCAGCAGTCCCTCCTCTGGACAAAGCTCTGGAAACACCATATATTTT.

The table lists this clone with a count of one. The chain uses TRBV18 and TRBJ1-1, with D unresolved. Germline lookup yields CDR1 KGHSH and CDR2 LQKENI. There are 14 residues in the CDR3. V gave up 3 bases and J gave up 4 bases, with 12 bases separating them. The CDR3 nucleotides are TGTGCCAGCTCACCGAATGAGGGAAGCACTGAAGCTTTCTTT. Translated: CASSPNEGSTEAFF. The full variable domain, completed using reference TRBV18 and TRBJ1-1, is NAGVMQNPRHLVRRRGQEARLRCSPMKGHSHVYWYRQLPEEGLKFMVYLQKENIIDESGMPKERFSAEFPKEGPSILRIQQVVRGDSAAYFCASSPNEGSTEAFFGQGTRLTVV.

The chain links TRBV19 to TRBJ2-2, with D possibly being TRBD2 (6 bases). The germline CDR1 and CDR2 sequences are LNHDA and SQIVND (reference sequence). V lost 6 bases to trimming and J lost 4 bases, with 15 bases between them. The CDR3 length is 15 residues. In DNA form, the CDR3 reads TGTGCCAGTAGGACCGGGGGAGGTAGCACCGGGGAGCTGTTTTTT. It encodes CASRTGGGSTGELFF.

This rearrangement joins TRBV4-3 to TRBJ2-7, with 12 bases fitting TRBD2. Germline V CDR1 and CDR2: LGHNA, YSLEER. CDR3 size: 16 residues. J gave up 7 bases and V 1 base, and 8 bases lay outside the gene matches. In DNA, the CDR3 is TGCGCCAGCAGCCAAGTACTAGCGGGGGGCCTCGCAGAGCAGTACTTC. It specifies CASSQVLAGGLAEQYF.

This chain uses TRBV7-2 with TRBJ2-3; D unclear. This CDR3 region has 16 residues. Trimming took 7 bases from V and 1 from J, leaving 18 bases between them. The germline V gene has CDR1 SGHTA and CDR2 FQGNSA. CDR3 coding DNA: TGTGCCAGCACCCCCCGGGTATCATTCGGCACAGATACGCAGTATTTT. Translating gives CASTPRVSFGTDTQYF.

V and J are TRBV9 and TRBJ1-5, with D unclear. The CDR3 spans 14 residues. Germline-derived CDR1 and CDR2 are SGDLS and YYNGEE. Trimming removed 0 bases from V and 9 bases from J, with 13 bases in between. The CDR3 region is CASSVGSSPGPQHF. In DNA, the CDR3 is TGTGCCAGCAGCGTAGGATCGAGTCCGGGGCCCCAGCATTTT.

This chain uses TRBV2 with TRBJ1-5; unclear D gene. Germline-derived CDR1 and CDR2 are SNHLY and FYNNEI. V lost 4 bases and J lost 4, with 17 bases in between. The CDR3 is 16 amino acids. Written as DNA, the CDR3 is TGTGCCAGCAGTGGACAACGAAACGGGAATAATCAGCCCCAGCATTTT. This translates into CASSGQRNGNNQPQHF.

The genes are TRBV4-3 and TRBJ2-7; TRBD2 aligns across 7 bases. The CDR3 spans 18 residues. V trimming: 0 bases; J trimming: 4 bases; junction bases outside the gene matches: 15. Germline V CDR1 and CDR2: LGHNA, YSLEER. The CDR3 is CASSQDSVVGGSGYEQYF. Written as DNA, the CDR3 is TGCGCCAGCAGCCAAGATTCGGTCGTGGGGGGGAGTGGATACGAGCAGTACTTC.

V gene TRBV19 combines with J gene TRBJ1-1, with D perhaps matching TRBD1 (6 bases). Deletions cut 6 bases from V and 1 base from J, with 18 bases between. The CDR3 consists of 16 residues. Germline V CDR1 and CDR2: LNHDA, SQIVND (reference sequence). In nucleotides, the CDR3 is TGTGCCAGTAGCTACGCCTGGGACAAGAAGAACACTGAAGCTTTCTTT. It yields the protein CASSYAWDKKNTEAFF.

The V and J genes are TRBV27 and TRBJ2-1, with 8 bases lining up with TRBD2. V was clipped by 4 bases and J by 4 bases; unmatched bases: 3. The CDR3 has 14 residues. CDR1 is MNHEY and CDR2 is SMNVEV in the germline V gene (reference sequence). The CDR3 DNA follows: TGTGCCAGCAGTTCGGGACTAGATTACAATGAGCAGTTCTTC. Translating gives CASSSGLDYNEQFF.

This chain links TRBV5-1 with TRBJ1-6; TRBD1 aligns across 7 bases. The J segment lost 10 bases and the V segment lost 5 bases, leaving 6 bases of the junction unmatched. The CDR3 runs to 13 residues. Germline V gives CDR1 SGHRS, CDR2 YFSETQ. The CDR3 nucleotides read TGCGCCAGCAGTCGGGACAGTAGATCACCCCTCCACTTT. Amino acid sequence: CASSRDSRSPLHF.

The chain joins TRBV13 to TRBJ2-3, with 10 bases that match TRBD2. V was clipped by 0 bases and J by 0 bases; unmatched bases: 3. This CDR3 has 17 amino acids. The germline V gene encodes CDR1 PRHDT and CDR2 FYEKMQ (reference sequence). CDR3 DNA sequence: TGTGCCAGCAGCTTAGGGAGCGGGAGGGGTAGCACAGATACGCAGTATTTT. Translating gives CASSLGSGRGSTDTQYF.

The DNA for the CDR3 is TGTGCCAGCAGCTCGGACAGCATTCCTAACTATGGCTACACCTTC. The encoded protein is CASSSDSIPNYGYTF. The rearrangement links TRBV5-6 to TRBJ1-2; a possible D gene is TRBD1 (6 bases). Germline-derived CDR1 and CDR2 are SGHDT and YYEEEE. Between the trimmed V and J ends, which lost 3 bases and 0 bases, there was a span of 12 bases. The CDR3 sequence is 15 residues long.

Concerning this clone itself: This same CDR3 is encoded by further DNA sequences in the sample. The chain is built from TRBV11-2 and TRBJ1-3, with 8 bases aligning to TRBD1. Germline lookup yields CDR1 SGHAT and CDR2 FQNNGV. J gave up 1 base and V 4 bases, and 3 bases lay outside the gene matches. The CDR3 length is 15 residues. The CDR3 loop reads CASSSDRASGNTIYF. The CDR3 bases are TGTGCCAGCAGCTCGGACAGGGCTTCTGGAAACACCATATATTTT. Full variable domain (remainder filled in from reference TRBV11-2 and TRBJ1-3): EAGVAQSPRYKIIEKRQSVAFWCNPISGHATLYWYQQILGQGPKLLIQFQNNGVVDDSQLPKDRFSAERLKGVDSTLKIQPAKLEDSAVYLCASSSDRASGNTIYFGEGSWLTVV.

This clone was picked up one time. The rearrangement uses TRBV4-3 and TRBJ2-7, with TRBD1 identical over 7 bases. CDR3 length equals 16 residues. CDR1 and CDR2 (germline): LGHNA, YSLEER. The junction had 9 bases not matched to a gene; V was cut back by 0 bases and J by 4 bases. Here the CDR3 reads CASSQDRTGTVYEQYF. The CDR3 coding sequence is TGCGCCAGCAGCCAAGACCGGACCGGGACAGTGTACGAGCAGTACTTC.

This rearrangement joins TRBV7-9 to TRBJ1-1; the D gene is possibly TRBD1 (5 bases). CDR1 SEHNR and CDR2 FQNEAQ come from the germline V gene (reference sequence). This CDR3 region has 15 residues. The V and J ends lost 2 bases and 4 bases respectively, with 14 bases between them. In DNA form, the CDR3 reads TGTGCCAGCAGCTTAATGTCAGGGTCGGCCACTGAAGCTTTCTTT. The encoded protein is CASSLMSGSATEAFF.

CDR3 in amino acids: CASRMDRGFTDTQYF. CDR3 sequence (DNA): TGTGCCAGCAGGATGGACAGGGGATTTACAGATACGCAGTATTTT. This rearrangement joins TRBV5-4 to TRBJ2-3, with 9 nucleotides matching TRBD1. This CDR3 comprises 15 residues. V lost 5 bases to trimming and J lost 3 bases; unmatched junction nucleotides: 7. Germline V gene data show CDR1 as SGHNT and CDR2 as YYREEE (reference sequence).

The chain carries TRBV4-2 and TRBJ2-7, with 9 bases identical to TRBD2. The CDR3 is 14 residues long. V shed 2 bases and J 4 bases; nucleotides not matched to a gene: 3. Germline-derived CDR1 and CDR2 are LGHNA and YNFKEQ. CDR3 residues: CASSQSSGTYEQYF. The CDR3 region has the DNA TGTGCCAGCAGCCAATCTAGCGGGACGTACGAGCAGTACTTC.

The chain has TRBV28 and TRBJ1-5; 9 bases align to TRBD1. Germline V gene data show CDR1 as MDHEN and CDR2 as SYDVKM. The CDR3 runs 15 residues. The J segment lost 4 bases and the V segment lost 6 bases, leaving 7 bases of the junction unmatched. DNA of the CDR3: TGTGCCAGCAGCACTATGACAGGGGGAAATCAGCCCCAGCATTTT. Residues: CASSTMTGGNQPQHF.